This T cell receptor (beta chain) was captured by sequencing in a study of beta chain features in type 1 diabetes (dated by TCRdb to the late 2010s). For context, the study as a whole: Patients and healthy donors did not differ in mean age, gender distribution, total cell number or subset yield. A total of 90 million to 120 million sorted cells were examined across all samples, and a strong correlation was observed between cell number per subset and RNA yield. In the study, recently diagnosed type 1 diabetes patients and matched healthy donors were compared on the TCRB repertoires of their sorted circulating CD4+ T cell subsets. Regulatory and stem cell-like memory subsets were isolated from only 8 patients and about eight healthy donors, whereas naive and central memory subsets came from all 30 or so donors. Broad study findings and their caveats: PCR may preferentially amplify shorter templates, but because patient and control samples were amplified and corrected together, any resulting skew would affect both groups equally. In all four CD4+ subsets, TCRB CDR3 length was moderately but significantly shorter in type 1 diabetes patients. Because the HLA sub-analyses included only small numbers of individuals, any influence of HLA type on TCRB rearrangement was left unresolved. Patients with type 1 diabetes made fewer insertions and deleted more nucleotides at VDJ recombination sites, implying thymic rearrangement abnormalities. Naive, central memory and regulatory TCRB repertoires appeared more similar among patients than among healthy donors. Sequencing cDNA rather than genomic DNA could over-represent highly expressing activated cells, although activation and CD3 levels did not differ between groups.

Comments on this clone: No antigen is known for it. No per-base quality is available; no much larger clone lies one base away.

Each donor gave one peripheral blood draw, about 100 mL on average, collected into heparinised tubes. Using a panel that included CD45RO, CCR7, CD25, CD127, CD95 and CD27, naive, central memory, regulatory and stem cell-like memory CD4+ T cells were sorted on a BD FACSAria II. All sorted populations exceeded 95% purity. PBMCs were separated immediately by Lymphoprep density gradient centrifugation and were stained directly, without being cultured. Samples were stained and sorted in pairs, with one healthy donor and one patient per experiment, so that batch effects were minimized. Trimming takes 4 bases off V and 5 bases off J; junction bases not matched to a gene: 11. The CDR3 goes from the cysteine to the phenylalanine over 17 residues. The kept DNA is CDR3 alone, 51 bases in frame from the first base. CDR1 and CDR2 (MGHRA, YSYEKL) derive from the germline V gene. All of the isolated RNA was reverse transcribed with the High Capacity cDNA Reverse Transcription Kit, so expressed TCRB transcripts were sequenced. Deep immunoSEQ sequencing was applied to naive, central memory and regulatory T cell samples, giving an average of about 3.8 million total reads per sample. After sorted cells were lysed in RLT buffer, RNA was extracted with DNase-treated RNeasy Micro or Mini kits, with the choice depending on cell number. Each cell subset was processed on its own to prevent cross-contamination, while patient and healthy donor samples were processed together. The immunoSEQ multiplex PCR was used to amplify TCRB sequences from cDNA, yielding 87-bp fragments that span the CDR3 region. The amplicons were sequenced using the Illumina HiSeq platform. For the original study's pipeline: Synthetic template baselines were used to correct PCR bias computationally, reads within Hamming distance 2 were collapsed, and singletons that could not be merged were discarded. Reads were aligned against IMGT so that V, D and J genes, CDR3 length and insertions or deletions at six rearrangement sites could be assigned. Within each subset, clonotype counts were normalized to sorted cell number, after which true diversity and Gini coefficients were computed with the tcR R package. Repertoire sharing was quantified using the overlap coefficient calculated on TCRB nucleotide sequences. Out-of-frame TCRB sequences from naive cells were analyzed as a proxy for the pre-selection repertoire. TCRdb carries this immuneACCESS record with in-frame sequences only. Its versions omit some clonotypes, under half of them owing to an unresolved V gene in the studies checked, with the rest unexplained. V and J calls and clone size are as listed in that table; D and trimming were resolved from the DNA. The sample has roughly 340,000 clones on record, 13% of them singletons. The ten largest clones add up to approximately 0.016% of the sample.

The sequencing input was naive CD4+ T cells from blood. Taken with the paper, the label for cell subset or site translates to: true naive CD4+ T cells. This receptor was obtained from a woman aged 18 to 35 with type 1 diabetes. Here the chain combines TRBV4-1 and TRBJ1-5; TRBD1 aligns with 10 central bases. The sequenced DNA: TGCGCCAGCAGCCGATACCCCGATGGGACAGGGGATCAGCCCCAGCATTTT. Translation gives CASSRYPDGTGDQPQHF.